This T cell receptor beta chain is from a study of T cells in Graves' hyperthyroidism and ophthalmopathy. Patients were excluded for uncontrolled infection, other autoimmune disease, pregnancy or lactation. Diagnoses were established using clinical symptoms, serum thyroxine and TRAb, thyroid ultrasound and orbital computed tomography. RNA transcripts were the template for amplifying TCR beta CDR3 regions. HTBI primers were employed in a first-round RT-PCR of the TCR CDR3. TCRdb re-derived calls from the multiplex PCR reads in MiXCR, one entry per CDR3 protein. The sample lists more than 500,000 distinct CDR3 sequences, around 16% occurring once. Overall study results and limits: A model of 13 V-J pairs discriminated ophthalmopathy from stable hyperthyroidism.

There are many counts of this clonotype. Its antigen is unidentified. Source material: blood. The clonotype originates from a woman aged 25 to 39 with Graves' hyperthyroidism.

In DNA, the CDR3 is TGTGCCAGCAGCCAGGGGAGGGGAGCCTACGAGCAGTACTTC. Amino acids: CASSQGRGAYEQYF. The rearrangement links TRBV13 to TRBJ2-7; a possible D gene is TRBD2 (7 bases). CDR1 is PRHDT, CDR2 FYEKMQ, per germline (reference sequence). The CDR3 loop spans 14 amino acids. The V gene lost 5 bases and the J gene lost 2 bases, with 13 bases spanning the gap.